This entry lists 27 T cell receptor beta chains sequenced from one sample in a study of CD8 T cells in ankylosing spondylitis. Overall study results and limits: The study identified a TCR beta motif of about eight highly homologous variants that appeared characteristic of ankylosing spondylitis blood.

TCRdb re-analysed the 5' RACE reads in MiXCR, keeping a single row per CDR3 protein. The sample lists around 450,000 distinct CDR3 sequences; roughly 26% were seen once. Antigen specificity for these receptors is unknown. The specimen was blood, either unsorted or a sorted T cell fraction (not recorded which). The receptors derive from a male donor with ankylosing spondylitis.

This clonotype has more than one count but fewer than ten. This chain joins TRBV6-2 or TRBV6-3 and TRBJ2-6; D possibly matches TRBD1 or TRBD2 (6 bases each). Between the trimmed V and J ends, which lost 2 bases and 0 bases, there was a span of 14 bases. Germline lookup yields CDR1 MNHEY and CDR2 SVGEGT. The length of the CDR3 is 18 residues. The CDR3 loop reads CASSYPGGRGSGANVLTF. The CDR3 DNA reads TGTGCCAGCAGTTACCCTGGGGGGCGAGGCTCTGGGGCCAACGTCCTGACTTTC.

Note on this clonotype: Germline and junction disagree at one end, which may indicate a read error. The chain uses TRBV29-1 and TRBJ1-4; weak D call: TRBD1 (5 bases). Germline assignment: CDR1 SQVTM and CDR2 ANQGSEA. The CDR3 is 10 residues long. CDR3: CSVATEKLFF. The CDR3, as DNA: TGCAGCGTTGCGACAGAAAAACTGTTTTTC.

This clonotype was detected ten times or more. This sequence joins TRBV12-3 or TRBV12-4 and TRBJ1-1; 9 bases match TRBD1. The CDR3 extends over 15 amino acids. The V segment lost 5 bases and the J segment 1 base; nucleotides outside the gene matches: 5. The CDR3 loop is CASSDWDRENTEAFF. The CDR3 DNA follows: TGTGCCAGCAGTGACTGGGACAGGGAGAACACTGAAGCTTTCTTT.

The chain recombines TRBV4-1 with TRBJ1-4; D perhaps matches TRBD1 (6 bases). Germline CDR1 and CDR2: MGHRA and YSYEKL. The CDR3 sequence is 16 residues long. V dropped 1 base and J dropped 2 bases, with 11 bases sitting between them. The CDR3 DNA reads as TGCGCCAGCAGCCAAGTGGGGACAAGGACTAATGAAAAACTGTTTTTT. This gives the protein CASSQVGTRTNEKLFF.

The rearrangement links TRBV20-1 to TRBJ2-2; 12 bases map to TRBD2. Germline values: CDR1 DFQATT, CDR2 SNEGSKA (reference sequence). V lost 3 bases to trimming and J lost 0 bases; unmatched junction nucleotides: 8. The CDR3 runs to 18 residues. The CDR3 reads CSARGGLAGSANTGELFF. The DNA for the CDR3 is TGCAGTGCTAGGGGTGGACTAGCGGGAAGCGCGAACACCGGGGAGCTGTTTTTT.

This clonotype appeared a few times. The J gene is TRBJ2-1, the V gene TRBV11-2; tentative D call: TRBD2 (5 bases). The CDR3 sequence is 15 residues long. The V and J ends lost 2 bases and 7 bases respectively, with 15 bases between them. Germline values: CDR1 SGHAT, CDR2 FQNNGV. The CDR3 reads CASSLSYGVGNEQFF. The CDR3 DNA reads TGTGCCAGCAGCTTAAGTTACGGGGTGGGTAATGAGCAGTTCTTC.

The J gene is TRBJ2-3, the V gene TRBV29-1; D is uncertain. V dropped 3 bases and J dropped 2 bases, with 9 bases sitting between them. The CDR3 sequence is 13 residues long. Looked up from germline, CDR1 is SQVTM and CDR2 is ANQGSEA. CDR3 nucleotide sequence: TGCAGCGTTGATAACACCTTCACAGATACGCAGTATTTT. As protein: CSVDNTFTDTQYF.

This clonotype was found many times. The chain is built from TRBV4-1 and TRBJ2-3; the D gene could be TRBD1 or TRBD2 (5 bases each). Germline values: CDR1 MGHRA, CDR2 YSYEKL. CDR3 length equals 17 residues. Between the trimmed V and J ends, which lost 0 bases and 0 bases, there was a span of 13 bases. The CDR3: CASSQESPWGSTDTQYF. CDR3 nucleotides: TGCGCCAGCAGCCAAGAGAGTCCGTGGGGGAGCACAGATACGCAGTATTTT.

This clonotype was seen ten or more times. The rearrangement joins TRBV5-1 to TRBJ2-4, with a possible D match to TRBD2 (6 bases). The CDR3 has 13 amino acids. V was trimmed by 8 bases and J by 3 bases, leaving 12 bases between them. Germline values: CDR1 SGHRS, CDR2 YFSETQ. The DNA for the CDR3 is TGCGCCAGTCAGGGACTCGGCAAAAACATTCAGTACTTC. Its protein is CASQGLGKNIQYF.

The sample holds a few counts of this clonotype. The rearrangement links TRBV18 to TRBJ1-1; a weak D match, TRBD1 (5 bases). CDR1 and CDR2 from the germline V gene are KGHSH and LQKENI. CDR3 length: 15 residues. Trimming cost V 4 bases and J 1 base, with 13 bases left between them. CDR3 coding DNA: TGTGCCAGCTCACGGGACGGACGGCCGAACACTGAAGCTTTCTTT. This translates into CASSRDGRPNTEAFF.

This chain uses TRBV7-8 with TRBJ2-5; D is ambiguous. The germline V gene encodes CDR1 SGHVS and CDR2 FQNEAQ. V gave up 5 bases and J gave up 3 bases, with 16 bases separating them. The CDR3 extends over 15 amino acids. CDR3 sequence: CASSPPSGLKETQYF. The DNA for the CDR3 is TGTGCCAGCAGCCCTCCGTCGGGCCTAAAAGAGACCCAGTACTTC. Full variable domain (rest looked up from reference TRBV7-8 and TRBJ2-5): GAGVSQSPRYKVAKRGQDVALRCDPISGHVSLFWYQQALGQGPEFLTYFQNEAQLDKSGLPSDRFFAERPEGSVSTLKIQRTQQEDSAVYLCASSPPSGLKETQYFGPGTRLLVL.

The rearrangement joins TRBV7-8 to TRBJ1-2; D is perhaps TRBD1 (5 bases). CDR3 length: 15 residues. Trimming stripped 0 bases from V and 2 bases from J, with 10 bases between. Germline V gene lookup returns CDR1 SGHVS and CDR2 FQNEAQ. The CDR3 protein is CASSLATQGNYGYTF. Written as DNA, the CDR3 is TGTGCCAGCAGCTTAGCGACTCAGGGCAACTATGGCTACACCTTC.

In this sample, this clonotype turned up once. The CDR3, as DNA: TGTGCCAGCAGTGAATTCGGGACCGGGGAGCTGTTTTTT. Residues: CASSEFGTGELFF. J is TRBJ2-2 and V is TRBV25-1; D is unclear. The CDR3 runs 13 residues. Germline CDR1 reads MGHDK; CDR2 reads SYGVNS. V shed 1 base and J shed 5 bases, with 5 bases lying between them.

This clonotype was counted a few times. The chain links TRBV20-1 to TRBJ2-3; 10 bases are shared with TRBD2. The CDR3 is 16 amino acids. CDR1 and CDR2 (germline): DFQATT, SNEGSKA (reference sequence). V shed 0 bases and J 3 bases; nucleotides not matched to a gene: 6. The CDR3 bases are TGCAGTGCTAGAGACCCTCTAGCGGGAGAAACAGATACGCAGTATTTT. Translating gives CSARDPLAGETDTQYF.

In DNA form, the CDR3 reads TGTGCCAGCAGCCCGGGACACCCAGATACGCAGTATTTT. It codes for CASSPGHPDTQYF. The chain uses TRBV7-7 and TRBJ2-3; maybe TRBD1 (6 bases). The CDR3 consists of 13 residues. Trimming cost V 5 bases and J 4 bases, with 10 bases left between them. Germline V gives CDR1 SSHAT, CDR2 FNYEAQ (reference sequence). Using reference TRBV7-7 and TRBJ2-3 for the parts outside the CDR3, the full variable domain is GAGVSQSPRYKVTKRGQDVTLRCDPISSHATLYWYQQALGQGPEFLTYFNYEAQPDKSGLPSDRFSAERPEGSISTLTIQRTEQRDSAMYRCASSPGHPDTQYFGPGTRLTVL.

This chain uses TRBV24-1 with TRBJ2-3, with 7 bases fitting TRBD1. The ends lost 4 bases at V and 0 bases at J; junction bases unmatched: 9. Per germline, CDR1 KGHDR and CDR2 SFDVKD. This CDR3 spans 17 amino acids. CDR3 loop: CATSDFRDSPSTDTQYF. In nucleotides, the CDR3 is TGTGCCACCAGTGACTTCCGGGACAGCCCTAGCACAGATACGCAGTATTTT.

The chain combines TRBV12-3 or TRBV12-4 with TRBJ1-5; the D gene is possibly TRBD1 (5 bases). CDR3 length equals 16 residues. The V end lost 5 bases, the J end lost 4 bases, and 18 bases lay between the germline ends. As DNA, the CDR3 is TGTGCCAGCAGTATTACAGGAGAGGGTCGGAATCAGCCCCAGCATTTT. Protein sequence: CASSITGEGRNQPQHF.

The gene calls are TRBV20-1 and TRBJ2-7, with 9 bases that match TRBD1. This CDR3 region has 13 residues. Germline lookup yields CDR1 DFQATT and CDR2 SNEGSKA (reference sequence). J gave up 6 bases and V 6 bases, and 9 bases lay outside the gene matches. The CDR3 sequence is CSATDRGRSEQYF. The CDR3 DNA follows: TGCAGTGCAACTGACAGGGGGAGGAGCGAGCAGTACTTC.

This clonotype turned up a few times. V and J are TRBV5-6 and TRBJ2-3, with 9 bases matching TRBD2. CDR1 and CDR2 (germline): SGHDT, YYEEEE. This CDR3 has 15 amino acids. V was clipped by 5 bases and J by 3 bases; unmatched bases: 7. CDR3 loop: CASSVGLASTDTQYF. CDR3 in DNA: TGTGCCAGCAGTGTAGGACTAGCGTCAACAGATACGCAGTATTTT.

The rearrangement joins TRBV28 to TRBJ2-5; TRBD1 is a possible D gene (5 bases). Germline-derived CDR1 and CDR2 are MDHEN and SYDVKM. V was clipped by 8 bases and J by 4 bases, with 8 bases between them. The CDR3 extends over 11 amino acids. The CDR3 loop is CASQGGETQYF. As DNA, the CDR3 is TGTGCCAGCCAGGGCGGAGAGACCCAGTACTTC. The variable domain in full, with the rest retrieved from reference TRBV28 and TRBJ2-5, is DVKVTQSSRYLVKRTGEKVFLECVQDMDHENMFWYRQDPGLGLRLIYFSYDVKMKEKGDIPEGYSVSREKKERFSLILESASTNQTSMYLCASQGGETQYFGPGTRLLVL.

This clonotype was seen more than once but under ten times. The chain combines TRBV29-1 with TRBJ1-1; 7 bases map to TRBD1. Germline lookup yields CDR1 SQVTM and CDR2 ANQGSEA. CDR3 length: 12 residues. Written as DNA, the CDR3 is TGCAGGACAGACAGGGTGGAAACTGAAGCTTTCTTT. Protein: CRTDRVETEAFF.

This clonotype was observed a handful of times. This chain connects TRBV24-1 to TRBJ1-5, with D possibly TRBD1 on 5 matching bases. The ends were cut back, 4 bases at V and 3 bases at J, with 21 bases in the middle. Per the germline V gene, CDR1 is KGHDR and CDR2 is SFDVKD. This CDR3 contains 18 residues. CDR3 coding DNA: TGTGCCACCAGTGAGGGGGGGAGAGGCAGGGAAAACAATCAGCCCCAGCATTTT. Its protein product is CATSEGGRGRENNQPQHF.

This clonotype has a handful of counts. This sequence joins TRBV10-3 and TRBJ2-2; perhaps TRBD1 as D (5 bases). This CDR3 is 13 amino acids long. Trimming removed 10 bases from V and 1 base from J, with 10 bases in between. CDR1 and CDR2 from the germline V gene are ENHRY and SYGVKD. The CDR3 spells CATKGQNTGELFF. The DNA for the CDR3 is TGTGCCACAAAAGGACAGAACACCGGGGAGCTGTTTTTT.

In this sample, this clonotype turned up a few times. The V call is TRBV30, the J call TRBJ2-1; perhaps TRBD2 as D (6 bases). In germline, CDR1 is GTSNPN, CDR2 SVGIG (reference sequence). This CDR3 comprises 14 residues. Trimming removed 3 bases from V and 7 bases from J, with 16 bases in between. CDR3: CAWSTGGTRNEQFF. The CDR3 DNA follows: TGTGCCTGGAGCACGGGCGGGACTCGGAATGAGCAGTTCTTC.

This chain uses TRBV11-2 with TRBJ1-2, with a tentative D call TRBD1 (5 bases). Germline loops: CDR1 SGHAT, CDR2 FQNNGV. The CDR3 is 14 residues long. Trimming left V 5 bases short and J 5 bases short, with 15 bases between. CDR3 residues: CASSLETVSYGYTF. The CDR3 region has the DNA TGTGCCAGCAGCCTGGAGACAGTTAGTTATGGCTACACCTTC.

The CDR3 sequence: CASSSRLAGVADTQYF. The CDR3 DNA follows: TGTGCCAGCAGCTCTAGACTAGCGGGAGTAGCAGATACGCAGTATTTT. This rearrangement joins TRBV7-2 to TRBJ2-3, with 12 bases fitting TRBD2. The germline gives CDR1 SGHTA, CDR2 FQGNSA. The CDR3 consists of 16 residues. The V segment lost 4 bases and the J segment 4 bases; nucleotides outside the gene matches: 6. Combining the CDR3 with reference TRBV7-2 and TRBJ2-3 gives the whole variable domain GAGVSQSPSNKVTEKGKDVELRCDPISGHTALYWYRQSLGQGLEFLIYFQGNSAPDKSGLPSDRFSAERTGGSVSTLTIQRTQQEDSAVYLCASSSRLAGVADTQYFGPGTRLTVL.

This clonotype was observed a handful of times. The chain links TRBV11-3 to TRBJ1-1; D gene ambiguous. The length of the CDR3 is 14 residues. The V gene lost 3 bases and the J gene lost 4 bases, with 12 bases spanning the gap. Per germline, CDR1 SGHNT and CDR2 YENEEA. CDR3 amino acids: CASSFGGSGTEAFF. The DNA for the CDR3 is TGTGCCAGCAGCTTCGGCGGGTCGGGCACTGAAGCTTTCTTT.